Shown below are 10 T cell receptor beta chains from a single sample sequenced in a study of identical twins. MiXCR was run by TCRdb on the 5' RACE reads, yielding one entry per CDR3 protein. The data contain around 300,000 distinct CDR3 sequences, more than 6.5% of them singletons. These data were also reused for a study on yellow fever vaccine responses in identical twins.

Material for sequencing was memory (CD45RO+) T cells sorted from blood. These receptors originate from a young woman in good health.

V gene TRBV29-1 combines with J gene TRBJ2-3; no definite D call. V lost 6 bases and J 6 bases, leaving 13 bases between the germline ends. CDR3 length: 12 amino acids. The germline V gene encodes CDR1 SQVTM and CDR2 ANQGSEA. DNA of the CDR3: TGCAGCGTCCCGGCGTGGGTGGATACGCAGTATTTT. It translates to CSVPAWVDTQYF.

The genes are TRBV11-2 and TRBJ2-6; D gene unclear. The CDR3 has 17 residues. Trimming cost V 5 bases and J 0 bases, with 14 bases left between them. Germline assignment: CDR1 SGHAT and CDR2 FQNNGV. The CDR3 DNA is TGTGCCAGCAGCCCCCCTGATGGCAACTCTGGGGCCAACGTCCTGACTTTC. Translation: CASSPPDGNSGANVLTF.

The chain joins TRBV7-8 to TRBJ1-1, with D possibly matching TRBD1 (5 bases). The CDR3 loop spans 12 amino acids. Per germline, CDR1 SGHVS and CDR2 FQNEAQ. Deletions cut 1 base from V and 7 bases from J, with 7 bases between. Written as DNA, the CDR3 is TGTGCCAGCAGCTTAGGGGGGTATGAAGCTTTCTTT. It specifies CASSLGGYEAFF.

This clonotype has ten or more counts. This CDR3 reads CSARVQGATYNSPLHF. CDR3 DNA: TGCAGTGCTAGAGTACAGGGGGCTACCTATAATTCACCCCTCCACTTT. The gene calls are TRBV20-1 and TRBJ1-6, with TRBD1 identical over 9 bases. The V gene's germline CDR1 is DFQATT and CDR2 SNEGSKA (reference sequence). The CDR3 runs to 16 residues. J was trimmed by 2 bases and V by 1 base; bases with no gene match: 3.

This clonotype was counted many times. This chain links TRBV12-3 or TRBV12-4 with TRBJ1-1; the match to TRBD1 covers 7 bases. The CDR3 has 15 residues. J lost 1 base, V lost 4 bases, and 6 bases had no gene match. The CDR3: CASSYPTGWNTEAFF. The CDR3 DNA sequence: TGTGCCAGCAGTTACCCGACAGGGTGGAACACTGAAGCTTTCTTT.

The chain employs TRBV12-2 and TRBJ2-7; TRBD2, the D gene given by the table, was not confirmed from the DNA. TRBV12-2 is annotated as a pseudogene. The CDR3 sequence is 15 residues long. CDR3 nucleotide sequence: TGTGCAAGTCGCTCTAGTCCCGGTAGTTCGGAGGAGCAGTACTTC. Translated, it gives CASRSSPGSSEEQYF.

The chain's CDR3 is CASRLTGYRLDEKLFF. The CDR3 bases are TGTGCCAGCAGGTTGACAGGGTACAGACTGGATGAAAAACTGTTTTTT. The V call is TRBV2, the J call TRBJ1-4; TRBD1 agrees at 7 bases. Germline-derived CDR1 and CDR2 are SNHLY and FYNNEI. The CDR3 sequence is 16 residues long. The V and J ends lost 6 bases and 6 bases, in that order; junction bases with no gene match: 13.

This clonotype was seen a few times. The chain employs TRBV28 and TRBJ2-6; tentative D call: TRBD1 (5 bases). Germline CDR1 MDHEN, CDR2 SYDVKM. The CDR3 is made up of 17 amino acids. V was shortened by 6 bases and J by 0 bases, with 15 bases between the two germline ends. The CDR3 is CASSPYRQFSGANVLTF. The DNA for the CDR3 is TGTGCCAGCAGCCCCTACCGACAGTTCTCTGGGGCCAACGTCCTGACTTTC.

This clonotype was seen many times. The rearrangement uses TRBV14 and TRBJ1-3; 8 nucleotides match TRBD1. There are 16 residues in the CDR3. The germline V gene has CDR1 SGHDN and CDR2 FVKESK. The V and J ends lost 4 bases and 2 bases, in that order; junction bases with no gene match: 7. Written as DNA, the CDR3 is TGTGCCAGCAGCCCAGGACAGGGAACAACTGGAAACACCATATATTTT. Its translation is CASSPGQGTTGNTIYF.

This chain connects TRBV9 to TRBJ2-3; no clear D. This CDR3 region has 15 residues. Between the trimmed V and J ends, which lost 0 bases and 2 bases, there was a span of 10 bases. CDR1 and CDR2 from the germline V gene are SGDLS and YYNGEE. This chain's CDR3 is CASSVGPGSTDTQYF. CDR3 sequence (DNA): TGTGCCAGCAGCGTAGGCCCTGGATCCACAGATACGCAGTATTTT.